A selection of T cell receptor beta chains follows, all from one sample in a study of blood T cells in healthy people across ages. Each CDR3 protein is one row after TCRdb ran MiXCR on the 5' RACE reads. The data contain about 1,600,000 distinct CDR3 sequences, 40% to 50% of them singletons. Sequencing was done on a sample of blood. These receptor sequences come from a woman aged 18-35 years in good health. The CDR3 runs from the conserved cysteine through the conserved F or W. A D gene is named only where the DNA matches it firmly. Size is omitted from some rows. Given values are once, few, many or a class for expanded clones.

clone_size: few
j_call: TRBJ2-5
cdr3_length: 13
d_call: TRBD2
v_call: TRBV20-1
cdr3_aa: CSASRLAGLEQYF
cdr3_nt: TGCAGTGCTAGTAGGCTAGCGGGGCTAGAGCAGTACTTC

clone_size: NA
j_call: TRBJ2-7
cdr3_length: 15
d_call: NA
v_call: TRBV11-2
cdr3_aa: CASSLGGKTHNEQYF
cdr3_nt: TGTGCCAGCAGCTTAGGGGGGAAGACACACAATGAGCAGTACTTC

clone_size: few
j_call: TRBJ1-1
cdr3_length: 15
d_call: NA
v_call: TRBV5-1
cdr3_aa: CASSLVPEGGTEAFF
cdr3_nt: TGCGCCAGCAGCTTGGTCCCAGAAGGGGGGACTGAAGCTTTCTTT

clone_size: few
j_call: TRBJ2-5
cdr3_length: 13
d_call: NA
v_call: TRBV9
cdr3_aa: CASSVEPKETQYF
cdr3_nt: TGTGCCAGCAGCGTAGAGCCGAAAGAGACCCAGTACTTC

clone_size: NA
j_call: TRBJ1-5
cdr3_length: 16
d_call: TRBD1
v_call: TRBV5-5
cdr3_aa: CASSLLGQGDLQPQHF
cdr3_nt: TGTGCCAGCAGCTTGTTGGGACAGGGGGATTTACAGCCCCAGCATTTT

clone_size: NA
j_call: TRBJ2-1
cdr3_length: 18
d_call: TRBD2
v_call: TRBV4-1
cdr3_aa: CASSQDSPSGSDRNEQFF
cdr3_nt: TGCGCCAGCAGCCAAGATAGTCCTAGCGGGAGTGATAGAAATGAGCAGTTCTTC

clone_size: few
j_call: TRBJ1-2
cdr3_length: 15
d_call: TRBD1
v_call: TRBV9
cdr3_aa: CASSPRTGYNYGYTF
cdr3_nt: TGTGCCAGCAGCCCGAGGACAGGGTATAACTATGGCTACACCTTC

clone_size: NA
j_call: TRBJ2-7
cdr3_length: 14
d_call: NA
v_call: TRBV7-9
cdr3_aa: CASSLAERVDEQYF
cdr3_nt: TGTGCCAGCAGCTTAGCGGAAAGAGTGGACGAGCAGTACTTC

clone_size: NA
j_call: TRBJ1-2
cdr3_length: 18
d_call: TRBD1
v_call: TRBV5-1
cdr3_aa: CASSLEGTGSKSNYGYTF
cdr3_nt: TGCGCCAGCAGCTTGGAAGGGACAGGGTCGAAATCTAACTATGGCTACACCTTC

clone_size: NA
j_call: TRBJ1-2
cdr3_length: 15
d_call: NA
v_call: TRBV7-8
cdr3_aa: CASSPHVGGDYGYTF
cdr3_nt: TGTGCCAGCAGCCCACACGTGGGGGGGGACTATGGCTACACCTTC

clone_size: few
j_call: TRBJ1-2
cdr3_length: 15
d_call: TRBD1
v_call: TRBV28
cdr3_aa: CASSTPGTGNYGYTF
cdr3_nt: TGTGCCAGCAGTACGCCCGGGACAGGGAACTATGGCTACACCTTC

clone_size: NA
j_call: TRBJ1-5
cdr3_length: 14
d_call: NA
v_call: TRBV25-1
cdr3_aa: CAGSEFGVSQPQHF
cdr3_nt: TGTGCCGGCAGTGAATTTGGGGTGAGCCAGCCCCAGCATTTT

clone_size: NA
j_call: TRBJ2-7
cdr3_length: 16
d_call: NA
v_call: TRBV4-1
cdr3_aa: CASSQEGGVSYNEQYF
cdr3_nt: TGCGCCAGCAGCCAAGAAGGCGGGGTCTCCTACAATGAGCAGTACTTC

clone_size: NA
j_call: TRBJ2-7
cdr3_length: 15
d_call: NA
v_call: TRBV18
cdr3_aa: CASSPRARENAEQYF
cdr3_nt: TGTGCCAGCTCACCGAGAGCCCGGGAGAACGCCGAGCAGTACTTC

clone_size: few
j_call: TRBJ2-5
cdr3_length: 16
d_call: TRBD2
v_call: TRBV7-8
cdr3_aa: CASSFQPGLAGGTQYF
cdr3_nt: TGTGCCAGCAGCTTCCAGCCGGGACTAGCGGGAGGGACCCAGTACTTC

clone_size: many
j_call: TRBJ2-6
cdr3_length: 17
d_call: NA
v_call: TRBV7-8
cdr3_aa: CASSLVGQGSGANVLTF
cdr3_nt: TGTGCCAGCAGCTTAGTTGGGCAGGGCTCTGGGGCCAACGTCCTGACTTTC

clone_size: few
j_call: TRBJ1-1
cdr3_length: 13
d_call: NA
v_call: TRBV11-2
cdr3_aa: CAGSRTGGSEAFF
cdr3_nt: TGTGCCGGATCCCGCACCGGGGGTAGTGAAGCTTTCTTT

clone_size: NA
j_call: TRBJ1-1
cdr3_length: 15
d_call: NA
v_call: TRBV18
cdr3_aa: CASSPIGQMNTEAFF
cdr3_nt: TGTGCCAGCTCACCGATTGGGCAGATGAACACTGAAGCTTTCTTT

clone_size: NA
j_call: TRBJ1-1
cdr3_length: 11
d_call: NA
v_call: TRBV10-2
cdr3_aa: CANSPDSRAFF
cdr3_nt: TGCGCCAACAGTCCCGACAGTCGAGCTTTCTTT

clone_size: NA
j_call: TRBJ2-3
cdr3_length: 15
d_call: TRBD2
v_call: TRBV4-2
cdr3_aa: CASSLSGGDPDTQYF
cdr3_nt: TGTGCCAGCAGCCTCAGCGGGGGGGACCCAGATACGCAGTATTTT

clone_size: NA
j_call: TRBJ1-6
cdr3_length: 14
d_call: NA
v_call: TRBV4-1
cdr3_aa: CASSQDLGNSPLHF
cdr3_nt: TGCGCCAGCAGCCAAGACCTGGGGAATTCACCCCTCCACTTT

clone_size: NA
j_call: TRBJ2-7
cdr3_length: 16
d_call: TRBD2
v_call: TRBV7-6
cdr3_aa: CASSLRPGGPSYEQYF
cdr3_nt: TGTGCCAGCAGCTTAAGACCGGGAGGGCCCTCCTACGAGCAGTACTTC

clone_size: NA
j_call: TRBJ2-3
cdr3_length: 15
d_call: TRBD2
v_call: TRBV12-3/TRBV12-4
cdr3_aa: CASSLTSGRSDVEYF
cdr3_nt: TGTGCCAGCAGTTTAACTAGCGGGAGATCAGATGTGGAGTATTTT

clone_size: NA
j_call: TRBJ2-5
cdr3_length: 19
d_call: TRBD2
v_call: TRBV5-1
cdr3_aa: CASSLEASGSRGYQETQYF
cdr3_nt: TGCGCCAGCAGCTTGGAGGCTAGCGGGAGTCGGGGGTACCAAGAGACCCAGTACTTC

clone_size: few
j_call: TRBJ2-7
cdr3_length: 19
d_call: TRBD2
v_call: TRBV7-2
cdr3_aa: CASSFGPFNSAGGPHEQYF
cdr3_nt: TGTGCCAGCAGCTTCGGCCCGTTTAATTCGGCGGGAGGTCCCCACGAGCAGTACTTC

clone_size: few
j_call: TRBJ2-4
cdr3_length: 17
d_call: NA
v_call: TRBV28
cdr3_aa: CASKRGRGTLAKNIQYF
cdr3_nt: TGTGCCAGCAAACGAGGGCGAGGGACCCTAGCCAAAAACATTCAGTACTTC